This T cell receptor beta chain was profiled in a study of cytomegalovirus exposure and HLA in healthy donors. The validation cohort, a group of over a hundred subjects, included the donors and was separate from the approximately 650-subject first cohort. With V trimmed by 2 bases and J by 2 bases, 4 bases remained unmatched. Germline CDR1 SGHRS, CDR2 YFSETQ. This CDR3 has 15 residues. TCRdb's copy holds only in-frame clones and misses some; the assay was immunoSEQ multiplex PCR. This sample carries 200,000 to 300,000 clones, about 88% of them seen once, and the ten largest clones take around 11%. The chain joins TRBV5-1 to TRBJ2-7; 10 bases are a match to TRBD2. The receptor comes from a man aged 18 to 30 in good health and CMV-seropositive. The source material was PBMCs. The DNA for the CDR3 is TGCGCCAGCAGCTTAGTACTAGCGGGAACCTACGAGCAGTACTTC. Its translation: CASSLVLAGTYEQYF.